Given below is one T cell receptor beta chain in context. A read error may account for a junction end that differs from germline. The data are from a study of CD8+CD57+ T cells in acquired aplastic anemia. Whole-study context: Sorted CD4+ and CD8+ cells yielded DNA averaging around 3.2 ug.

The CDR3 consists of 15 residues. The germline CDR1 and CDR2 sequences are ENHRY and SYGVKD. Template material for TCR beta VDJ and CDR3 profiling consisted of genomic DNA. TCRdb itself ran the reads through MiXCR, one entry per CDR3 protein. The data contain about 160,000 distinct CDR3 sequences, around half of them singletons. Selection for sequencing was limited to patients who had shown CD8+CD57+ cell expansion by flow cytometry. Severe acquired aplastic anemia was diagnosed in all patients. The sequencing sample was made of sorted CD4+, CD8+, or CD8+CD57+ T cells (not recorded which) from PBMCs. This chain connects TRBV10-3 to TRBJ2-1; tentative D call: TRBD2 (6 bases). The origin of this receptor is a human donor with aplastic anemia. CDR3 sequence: CAISEVFRGGNERFF. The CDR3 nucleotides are TGTGCCATCAGTGAAGTCTTCCGGGGAGGCAATGAGCGGTTCTTC.